Listed below are T cell receptor beta chains from one sample, sequenced in a study of OX40 agonist ivuxolimab in advanced cancers. The data were produced by immunoSEQ multiplex PCR, yet TCRdb's version contains in-frame clones alone and is incomplete. Of approximately 40,000 clones in the sample, 85% to 90% are singletons; the top ten hold 6%. Sequences were derived from CD4+ or CD8+ T cells sorted from blood, sampled in a trial of the OX40 agonist ivuxolimab. These TCRs come from an adult with an advanced solid tumor such as melanoma, head and neck, liver or kidney cancer. CDR3s leave out the opening cysteine and the closing phenylalanine or tryptophan. The D gene is left open where the match is weak.

d_call: TRBD1
j_call: TRBJ1-4
v_call: TRBV19
cdr3_aa: ASRTDRAGNEKLF

d_call: TRBD1
j_call: TRBJ2-5
v_call: TRBV5-4
cdr3_aa: ASSPYSMTGVPETQY

d_call: TRBD2
j_call: TRBJ2-1
v_call: TRBV28
cdr3_aa: ASISSGSYNEQF

d_call: -
j_call: TRBJ2-7
v_call: TRBV2
cdr3_aa: ASSETPGRISYEQY

d_call: -
j_call: TRBJ2-3
v_call: TRBV7-2
cdr3_aa: ASSLDQRSIGAQY

d_call: TRBD1
j_call: TRBJ1-1
v_call: TRBV2
cdr3_aa: ASRQGAPLSMGTEAF

d_call: -
j_call: TRBJ1-5
v_call: TRBV19
cdr3_aa: ASSMVQGGNQPQH

d_call: -
j_call: TRBJ2-7
v_call: TRBV7-2
cdr3_aa: ASSPGDRWHEQY

d_call: -
j_call: TRBJ1-3
v_call: TRBV23-1
cdr3_aa: ASSQSTKPGEGGNTIY

d_call: -
j_call: TRBJ2-7
v_call: TRBV5-6
cdr3_aa: ASSRTPTVTTYEQY

d_call: TRBD1
j_call: TRBJ2-5
v_call: TRBV5-1
cdr3_aa: ASSRGQPAGETQY

d_call: TRBD2
j_call: TRBJ2-1
v_call: TRBV11-2
cdr3_aa: ASRPLAGGTYNEQF

d_call: TRBD1
j_call: TRBJ1-3
v_call: TRBV18
cdr3_aa: ASSGRGQRSGNTIY

d_call: TRBD2
j_call: TRBJ2-1
v_call: TRBV6-5
cdr3_aa: ASTQAGGPFNEQF

d_call: TRBD1
j_call: TRBJ1-1
v_call: TRBV9
cdr3_aa: ASSPRDRAGTEAF

d_call: -
j_call: TRBJ2-3
v_call: TRBV25-1
cdr3_aa: ASSDRIRASTYTQY

d_call: TRBD1
j_call: TRBJ1-2
v_call: TRBV5-1
cdr3_aa: ASSLGQGNGYT

d_call: -
j_call: -
v_call: TRBV2
cdr3_aa: ASSGQLSSYEQY

d_call: -
j_call: TRBJ2-3
v_call: TRBV9
cdr3_aa: ASSVGGSTDTQY

d_call: -
j_call: TRBJ1-4
v_call: TRBV21-1
cdr3_aa: ASSPLGVPSEKLF

d_call: -
j_call: TRBJ2-7
v_call: TRBV29-1
cdr3_aa: SVERDKGRTWLSSEQY

d_call: TRBD1
j_call: TRBJ1-5
v_call: TRBV28
cdr3_aa: ASSLLWTGGTGNQPQH

d_call: -
j_call: TRBJ2-3
v_call: TRBV5-1
cdr3_aa: ASGPGEGTQY

d_call: -
j_call: TRBJ2-1
v_call: TRBV11-3
cdr3_aa: ASSLDPVNEQF

d_call: TRBD2
j_call: TRBJ2-1
v_call: TRBV11-3
cdr3_aa: ASSLVIAGGRDEQF

d_call: -
j_call: TRBJ1-2
v_call: TRBV27
cdr3_aa: ASSLRQNYGYT

d_call: TRBD2
j_call: TRBJ2-3
v_call: TRBV10-2
cdr3_aa: ASKKAGGGDTQY

d_call: -
j_call: TRBJ2-2
v_call: TRBV10-3
cdr3_aa: AISALSAGELF

d_call: -
j_call: TRBJ2-1
v_call: TRBV15
cdr3_aa: ATARDYKGDEQF

d_call: TRBD2
j_call: TRBJ2-7
v_call: TRBV30
cdr3_aa: AWSARTSGSFYEQY

d_call: -
j_call: TRBJ1-2
v_call: TRBV4-1
cdr3_aa: ASSPEGRGISYGYT

d_call: TRBD1
j_call: TRBJ1-5
v_call: TRBV5-8
cdr3_aa: ASSSGTGTGQPQH

d_call: -
j_call: TRBJ2-2
v_call: TRBV19
cdr3_aa: ASSNIAGTANTGELF